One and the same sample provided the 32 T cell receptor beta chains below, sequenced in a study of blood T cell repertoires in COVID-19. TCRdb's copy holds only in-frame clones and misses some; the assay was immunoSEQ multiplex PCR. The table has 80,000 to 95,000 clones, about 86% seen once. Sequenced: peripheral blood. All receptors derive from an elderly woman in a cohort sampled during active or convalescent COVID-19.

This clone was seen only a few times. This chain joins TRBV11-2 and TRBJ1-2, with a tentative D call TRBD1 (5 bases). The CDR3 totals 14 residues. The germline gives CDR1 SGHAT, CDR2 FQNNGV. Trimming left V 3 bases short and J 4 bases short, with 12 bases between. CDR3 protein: CASSFGAALYGYTF. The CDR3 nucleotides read TGTGCCAGCAGCTTTGGGGCGGCGCTCTATGGCTACACCTTC.

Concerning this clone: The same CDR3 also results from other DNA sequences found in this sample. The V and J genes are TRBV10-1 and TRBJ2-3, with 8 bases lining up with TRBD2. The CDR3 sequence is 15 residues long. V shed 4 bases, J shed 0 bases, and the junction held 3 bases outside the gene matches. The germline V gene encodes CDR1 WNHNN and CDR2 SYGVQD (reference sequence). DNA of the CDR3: TGCGCCAGCAGTGGCCCTAGCGGGAGCACAGATACGCAGTATTTT. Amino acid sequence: CASSGPSGSTDTQYF.

The CDR3 loop is CASSLGRGWDYGYTF. CDR3 sequence (DNA): TGTGCCAGCAGTTTAGGGCGGGGATGGGACTATGGCTACACCTTC. The V call is TRBV27, the J call TRBJ1-2; no reliable D call. Trimming took 2 bases from V and 3 from J, leaving 13 bases between them. The germline gives CDR1 MNHEY, CDR2 SMNVEV (reference sequence). The CDR3 totals 15 residues.

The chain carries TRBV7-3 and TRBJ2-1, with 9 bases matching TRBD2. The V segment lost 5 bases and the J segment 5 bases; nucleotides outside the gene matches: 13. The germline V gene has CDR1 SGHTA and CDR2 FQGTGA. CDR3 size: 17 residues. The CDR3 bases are TGTGCCAGCAGCCCTACTCTACTAGCGGGCGGGAACAATGAGCAGTTCTTC. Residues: CASSPTLLAGGNNEQFF.

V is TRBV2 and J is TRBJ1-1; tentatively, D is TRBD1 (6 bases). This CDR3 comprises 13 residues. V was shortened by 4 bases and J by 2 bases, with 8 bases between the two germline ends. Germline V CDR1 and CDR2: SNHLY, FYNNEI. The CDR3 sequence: CASSVGTNTEAFF. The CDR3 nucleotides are TGTGCCAGCAGTGTAGGGACAAACACTGAAGCTTTCTTT.

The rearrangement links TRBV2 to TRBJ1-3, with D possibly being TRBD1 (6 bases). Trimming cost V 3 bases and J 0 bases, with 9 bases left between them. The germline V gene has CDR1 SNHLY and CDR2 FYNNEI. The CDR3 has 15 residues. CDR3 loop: CASSDSRGSGNTIYF. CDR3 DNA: TGTGCCAGCAGTGACAGCAGGGGCTCTGGAAACACCATATATTTT.

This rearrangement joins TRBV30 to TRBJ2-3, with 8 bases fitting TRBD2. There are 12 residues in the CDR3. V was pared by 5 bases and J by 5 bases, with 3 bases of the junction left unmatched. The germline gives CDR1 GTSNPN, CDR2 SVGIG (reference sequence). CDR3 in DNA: TGTGCCTGGGGAAGCGGGGGAGATACGCAGTATTTT. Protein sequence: CAWGSGGDTQYF. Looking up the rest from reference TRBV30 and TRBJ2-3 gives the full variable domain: SQTIHQWPATLVQPVGSPLSLECTVEGTSNPNLYWYRQAAGRGLQLLFYSVGIGQISSEVPQNLSASRPQDRQFILSSKKLLLSDSGFYLCAWGSGGDTQYFGPGTRLTVL.

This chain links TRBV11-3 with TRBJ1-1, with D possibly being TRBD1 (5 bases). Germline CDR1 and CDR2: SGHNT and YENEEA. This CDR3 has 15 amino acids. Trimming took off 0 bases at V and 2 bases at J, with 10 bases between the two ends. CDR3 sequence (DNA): TGTGCCAGCAGCTTAGAGGGCAGGGTAAACACTGAAGCTTTCTTT. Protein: CASSLEGRVNTEAFF.

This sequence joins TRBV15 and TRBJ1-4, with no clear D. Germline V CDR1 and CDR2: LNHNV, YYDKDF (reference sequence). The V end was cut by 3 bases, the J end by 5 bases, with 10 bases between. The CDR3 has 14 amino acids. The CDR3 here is CATSREQRNEKLFF. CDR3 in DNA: TGTGCCACCAGCAGGGAACAGCGGAATGAAAAACTGTTTTTT. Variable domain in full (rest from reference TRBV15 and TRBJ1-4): DAMVIQNPRYQVTQFGKPVTLSCSQTLNHNVMYWYQQKSSQAPKLLFHYYDKDFNNEADTPDNFQSRRPNTSFCFLDIRSPGLGDTAMYLCATSREQRNEKLFFGSGTQLSVL.

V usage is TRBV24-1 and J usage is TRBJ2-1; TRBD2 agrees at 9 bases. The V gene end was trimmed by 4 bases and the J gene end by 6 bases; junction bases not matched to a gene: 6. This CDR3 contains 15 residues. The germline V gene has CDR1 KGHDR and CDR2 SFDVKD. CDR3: CATSDSSGMANEQFF. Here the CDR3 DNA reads TGTGCCACCAGTGACTCTAGCGGGATGGCCAATGAGCAGTTCTTC.

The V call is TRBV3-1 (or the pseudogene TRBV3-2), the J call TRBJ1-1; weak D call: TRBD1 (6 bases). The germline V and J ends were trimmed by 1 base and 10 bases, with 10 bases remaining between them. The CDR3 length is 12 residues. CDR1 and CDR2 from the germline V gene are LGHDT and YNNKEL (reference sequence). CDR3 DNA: TGTGCCAGCAGCCAAGGGGGACAAGGAGCTTTCTTT. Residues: CASSQGGQGAFF.

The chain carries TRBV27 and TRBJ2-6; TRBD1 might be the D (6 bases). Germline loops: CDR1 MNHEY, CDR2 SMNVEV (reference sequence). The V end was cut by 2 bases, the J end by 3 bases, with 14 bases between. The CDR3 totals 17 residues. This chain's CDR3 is CASSLALQGYGANVLTF. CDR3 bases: TGTGCCAGCAGTTTAGCTCTCCAGGGGTATGGGGCCAACGTCCTGACTTTC.

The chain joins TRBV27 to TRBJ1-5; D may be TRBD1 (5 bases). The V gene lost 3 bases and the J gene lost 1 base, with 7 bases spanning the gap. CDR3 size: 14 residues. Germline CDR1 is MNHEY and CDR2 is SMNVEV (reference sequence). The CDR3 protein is CASSLNRSNQPQHF. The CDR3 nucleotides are TGTGCCAGCAGTTTGAACAGGAGCAATCAGCCCCAGCATTTT.

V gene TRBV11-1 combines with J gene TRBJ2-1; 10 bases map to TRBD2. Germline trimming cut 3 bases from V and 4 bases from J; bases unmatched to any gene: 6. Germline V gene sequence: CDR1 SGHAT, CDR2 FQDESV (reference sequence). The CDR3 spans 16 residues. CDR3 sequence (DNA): TGTGCCAGCAGCTTCATACCGGGACTAGCGTACAATGAGCAGTTCTTC. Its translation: CASSFIPGLAYNEQFF.

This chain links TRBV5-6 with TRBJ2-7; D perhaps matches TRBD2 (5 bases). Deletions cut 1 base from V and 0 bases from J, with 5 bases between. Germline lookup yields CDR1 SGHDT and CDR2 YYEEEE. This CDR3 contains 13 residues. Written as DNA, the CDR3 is TGTGCCAGCAGCTTGACTAGCTCCTACGAGCAGTACTTC. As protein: CASSLTSSYEQYF.

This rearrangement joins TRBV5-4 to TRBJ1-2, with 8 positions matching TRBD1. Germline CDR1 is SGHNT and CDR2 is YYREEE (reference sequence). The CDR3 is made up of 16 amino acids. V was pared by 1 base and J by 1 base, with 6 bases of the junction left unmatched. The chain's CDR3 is CASSLYRGALNYGYTF. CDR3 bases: TGTGCCAGCAGCTTGTACAGGGGGGCCCTTAACTATGGCTACACCTTC.

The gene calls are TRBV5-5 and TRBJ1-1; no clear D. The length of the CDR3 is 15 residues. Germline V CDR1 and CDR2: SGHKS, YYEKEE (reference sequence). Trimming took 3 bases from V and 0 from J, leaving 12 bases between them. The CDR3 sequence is CASSSRGAMNTEAFF. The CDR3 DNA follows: TGTGCCAGCAGCTCCCGGGGAGCTATGAACACTGAAGCTTTCTTT.

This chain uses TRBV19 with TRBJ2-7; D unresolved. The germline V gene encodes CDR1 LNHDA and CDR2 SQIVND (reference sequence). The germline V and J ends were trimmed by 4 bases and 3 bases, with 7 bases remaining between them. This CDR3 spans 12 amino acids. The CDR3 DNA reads TGTGCCAGTAGTAAAAGACACTACGAGCAGTACGTC. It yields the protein CASSKRHYEQYV.

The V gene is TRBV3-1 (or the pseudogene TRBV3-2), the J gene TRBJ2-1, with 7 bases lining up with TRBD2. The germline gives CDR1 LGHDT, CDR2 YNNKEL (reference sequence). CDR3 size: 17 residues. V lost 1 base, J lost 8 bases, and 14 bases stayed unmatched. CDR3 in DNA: TGTGCCAGCAGCCAAGTTAGAGTGGGGCGGGAGTACGATGAGCAGTTCTTC. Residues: CASSQVRVGREYDEQFF.

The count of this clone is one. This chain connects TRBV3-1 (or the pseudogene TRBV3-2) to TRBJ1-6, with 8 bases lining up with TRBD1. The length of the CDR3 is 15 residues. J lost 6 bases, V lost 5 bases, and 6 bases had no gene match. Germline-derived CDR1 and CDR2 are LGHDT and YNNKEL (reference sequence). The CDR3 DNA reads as TGTGCCAGCAGCGAGTTAGGACAGGGTAATTCACCCCTCCACTTT. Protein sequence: CASSELGQGNSPLHF.

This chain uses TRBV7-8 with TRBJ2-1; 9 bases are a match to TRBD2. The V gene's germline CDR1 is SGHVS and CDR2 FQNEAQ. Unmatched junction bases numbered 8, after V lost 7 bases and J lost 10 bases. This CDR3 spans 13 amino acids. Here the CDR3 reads CASMVREGWEQFF. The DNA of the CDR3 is TGTGCCAGCATGGTGCGGGAGGGTTGGGAGCAGTTCTTC.

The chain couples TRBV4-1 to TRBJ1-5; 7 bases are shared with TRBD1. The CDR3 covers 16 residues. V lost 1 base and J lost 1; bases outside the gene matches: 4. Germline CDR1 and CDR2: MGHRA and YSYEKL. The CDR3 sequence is CASSQVPGGSNQPQHF. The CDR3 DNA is TGCGCCAGCAGCCAAGTTCCAGGGGGAAGCAATCAGCCCCAGCATTTT.

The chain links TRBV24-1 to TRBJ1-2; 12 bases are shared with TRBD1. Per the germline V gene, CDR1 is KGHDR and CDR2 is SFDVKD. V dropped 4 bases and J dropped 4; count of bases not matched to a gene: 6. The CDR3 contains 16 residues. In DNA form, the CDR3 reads TGTGCCACCAGTGACCACGGGACAGGGGGCACCTATGGCTACACCTTC. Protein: CATSDHGTGGTYGYTF.

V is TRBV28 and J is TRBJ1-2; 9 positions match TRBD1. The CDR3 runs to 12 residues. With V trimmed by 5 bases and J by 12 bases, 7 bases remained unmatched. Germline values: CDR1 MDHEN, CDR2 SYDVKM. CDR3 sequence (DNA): TGTGCCAGCAGTCTAGGGGACAGGGCGAACACCTTC. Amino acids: CASSLGDRANTF.

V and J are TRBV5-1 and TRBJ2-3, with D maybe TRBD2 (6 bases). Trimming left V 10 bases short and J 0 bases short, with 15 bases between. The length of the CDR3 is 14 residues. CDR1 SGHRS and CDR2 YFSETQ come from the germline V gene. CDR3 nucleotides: TGCGCCGGAAGGATGGGGGGTAGCACAGATACGCAGTATTTT. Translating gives CAGRMGGSTDTQYF.

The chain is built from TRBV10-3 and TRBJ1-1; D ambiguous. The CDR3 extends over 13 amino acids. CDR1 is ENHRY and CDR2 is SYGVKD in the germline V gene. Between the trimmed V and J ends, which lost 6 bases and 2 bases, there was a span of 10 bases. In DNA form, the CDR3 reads TGTGCCATCAGCAACCCGAGTAACACTGAAGCTTTCTTT. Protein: CAISNPSNTEAFF.

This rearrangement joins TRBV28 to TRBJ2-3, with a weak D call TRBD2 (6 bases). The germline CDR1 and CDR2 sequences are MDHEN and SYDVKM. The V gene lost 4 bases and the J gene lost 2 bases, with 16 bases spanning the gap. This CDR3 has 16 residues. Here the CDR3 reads CASSSLYGRDTDTQYF. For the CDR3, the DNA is TGTGCCAGCAGTTCGCTATATGGGCGGGACACAGATACGCAGTATTTT.

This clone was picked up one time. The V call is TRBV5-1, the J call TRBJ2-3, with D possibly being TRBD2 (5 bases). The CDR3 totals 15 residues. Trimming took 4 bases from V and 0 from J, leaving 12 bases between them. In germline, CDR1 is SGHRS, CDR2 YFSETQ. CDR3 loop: CASSGGMDSTDTQYF. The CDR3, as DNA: TGCGCCAGCAGCGGAGGAATGGACAGCACAGATACGCAGTATTTT.

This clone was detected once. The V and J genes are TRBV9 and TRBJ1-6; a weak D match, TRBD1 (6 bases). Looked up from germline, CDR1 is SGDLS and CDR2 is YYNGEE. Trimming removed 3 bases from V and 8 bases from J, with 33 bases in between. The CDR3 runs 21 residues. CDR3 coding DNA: TGTGCCAGCAGCGCCAGTAGCGGGGGTGCTAATTTGGGGACACACTATTCACCCCTCCACTTT. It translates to CASSASSGGANLGTHYSPLHF.

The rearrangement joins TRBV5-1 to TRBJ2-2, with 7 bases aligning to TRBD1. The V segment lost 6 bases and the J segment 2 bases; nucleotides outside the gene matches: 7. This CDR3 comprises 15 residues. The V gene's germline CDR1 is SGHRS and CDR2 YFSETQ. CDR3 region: CASTPGTVNTGELFF. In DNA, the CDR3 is TGCGCCAGCACCCCCGGGACAGTTAACACCGGGGAGCTGTTTTTT. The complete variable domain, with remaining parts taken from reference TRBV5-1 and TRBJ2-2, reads KAGVTQTPRYLIKTRGQQVTLSCSPISGHRSVSWYQQTPGQGLQFLFEYFSETQRNKGNFPGRFSGRQFSNSRSEMNVSTLELGDSALYLCASTPGTVNTGELFFGEGSRLTVL.

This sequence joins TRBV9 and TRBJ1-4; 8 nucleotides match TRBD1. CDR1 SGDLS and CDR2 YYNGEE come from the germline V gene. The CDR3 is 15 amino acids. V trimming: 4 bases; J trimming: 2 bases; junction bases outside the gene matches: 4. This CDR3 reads CASSPRQGTNEKLFF. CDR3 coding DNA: TGTGCCAGCAGCCCGAGACAGGGGACTAATGAAAAACTGTTTTTT. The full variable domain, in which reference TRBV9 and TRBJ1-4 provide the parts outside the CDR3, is DSGVTQTPKHLITATGQRVTLRCSPRSGDLSVYWYQQSLDQGLQFLIQYYNGEERAKGNILERFSAQQFPDLHSELNLSSLELGDSALYFCASSPRQGTNEKLFFGSGTQLSVL.

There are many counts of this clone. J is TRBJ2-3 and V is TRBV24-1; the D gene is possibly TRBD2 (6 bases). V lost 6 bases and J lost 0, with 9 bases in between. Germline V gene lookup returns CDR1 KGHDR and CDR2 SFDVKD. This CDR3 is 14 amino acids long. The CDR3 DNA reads TGTGCCACCAGTATCAGCGGGAGCACAGATACGCAGTATTTT. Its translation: CATSISGSTDTQYF.